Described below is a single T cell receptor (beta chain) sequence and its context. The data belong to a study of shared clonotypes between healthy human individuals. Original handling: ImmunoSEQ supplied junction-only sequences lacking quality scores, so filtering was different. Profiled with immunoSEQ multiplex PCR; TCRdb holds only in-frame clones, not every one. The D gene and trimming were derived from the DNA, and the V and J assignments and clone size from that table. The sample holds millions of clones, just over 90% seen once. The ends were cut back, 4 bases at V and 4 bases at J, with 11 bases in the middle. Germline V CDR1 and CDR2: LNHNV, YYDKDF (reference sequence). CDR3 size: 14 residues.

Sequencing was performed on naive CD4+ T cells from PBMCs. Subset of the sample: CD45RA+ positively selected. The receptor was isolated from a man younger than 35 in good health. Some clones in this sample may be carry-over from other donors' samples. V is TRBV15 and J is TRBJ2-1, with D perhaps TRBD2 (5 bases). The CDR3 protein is CATSTGYGYNEQFF. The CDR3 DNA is TGTGCCACCAGCACGGGGTATGGGTACAATGAGCAGTTCTTC.